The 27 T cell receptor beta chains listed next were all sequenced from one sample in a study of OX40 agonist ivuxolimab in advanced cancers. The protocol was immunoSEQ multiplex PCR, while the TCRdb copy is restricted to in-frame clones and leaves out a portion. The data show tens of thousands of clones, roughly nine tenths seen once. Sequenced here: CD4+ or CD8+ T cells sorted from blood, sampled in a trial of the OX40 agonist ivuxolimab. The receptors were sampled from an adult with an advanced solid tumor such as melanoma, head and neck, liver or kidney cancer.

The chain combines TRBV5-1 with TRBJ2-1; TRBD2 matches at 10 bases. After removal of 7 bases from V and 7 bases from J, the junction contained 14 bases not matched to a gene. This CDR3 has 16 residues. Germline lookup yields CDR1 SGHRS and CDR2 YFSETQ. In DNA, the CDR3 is TGCGCCAGCTGCCCCCTAAGCGGGGGGGTTGAAAATGAGCAGTTCTTC. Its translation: CASCPLSGGVENEQFF.

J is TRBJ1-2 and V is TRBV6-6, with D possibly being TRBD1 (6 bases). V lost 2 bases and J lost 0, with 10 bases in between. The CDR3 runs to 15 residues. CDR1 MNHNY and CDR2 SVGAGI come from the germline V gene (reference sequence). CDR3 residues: CASSYPRQANYGYTF. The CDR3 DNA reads TGTGCCAGCAGTTACCCCAGACAGGCTAACTATGGCTACACCTTC.

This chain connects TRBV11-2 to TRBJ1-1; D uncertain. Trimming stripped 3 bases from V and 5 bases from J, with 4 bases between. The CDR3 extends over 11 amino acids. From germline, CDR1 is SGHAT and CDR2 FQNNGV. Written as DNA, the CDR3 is TGTGCCAGCAGCTTCGGGACTGAAGCTTTCTTT. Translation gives CASSFGTEAFF.

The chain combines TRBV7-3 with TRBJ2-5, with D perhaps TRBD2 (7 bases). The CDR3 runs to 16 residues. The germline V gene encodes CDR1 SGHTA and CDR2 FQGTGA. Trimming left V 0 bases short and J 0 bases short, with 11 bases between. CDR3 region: CASSLTGGGDQETQYF. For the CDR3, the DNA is TGTGCCAGCAGCTTAACGGGAGGGGGGGACCAAGAGACCCAGTACTTC. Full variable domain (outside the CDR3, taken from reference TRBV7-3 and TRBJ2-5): GAGVSQTPSNKVTEKGKYVELRCDPISGHTALYWYRQSLGQGPEFLIYFQGTGAADDSGLPNDRFFAVRPEGSVSTLKIQRTERGDSAVYLCASSLTGGGDQETQYFGPGTRLLVL.

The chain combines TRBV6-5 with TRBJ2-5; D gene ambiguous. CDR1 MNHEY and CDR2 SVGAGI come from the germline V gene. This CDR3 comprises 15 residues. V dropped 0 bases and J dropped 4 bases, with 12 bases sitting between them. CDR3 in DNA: TGTGCCAGCAGTTACTCGAGTTTTCCTGGAGAGACCCAGTACTTC. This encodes CASSYSSFPGETQYF.

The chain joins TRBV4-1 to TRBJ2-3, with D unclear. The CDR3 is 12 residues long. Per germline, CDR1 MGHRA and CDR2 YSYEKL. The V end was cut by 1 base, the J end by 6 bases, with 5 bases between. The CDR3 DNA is TGCGCCAGCAGCCAAGGCCCCGATACGCAGTATTTT. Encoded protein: CASSQGPDTQYF.

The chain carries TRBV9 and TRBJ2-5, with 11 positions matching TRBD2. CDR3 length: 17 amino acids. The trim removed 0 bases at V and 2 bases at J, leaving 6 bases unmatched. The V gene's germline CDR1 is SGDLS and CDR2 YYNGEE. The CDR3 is CASSVAPSSGGQETQYF. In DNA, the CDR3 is TGTGCCAGCAGCGTAGCACCCTCTAGCGGGGGGCAAGAGACCCAGTACTTC. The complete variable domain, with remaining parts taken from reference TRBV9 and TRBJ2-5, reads DSGVTQTPKHLITATGQRVTLRCSPRSGDLSVYWYQQSLDQGLQFLIQYYNGEERAKGNILERFSAQQFPDLHSELNLSSLELGDSALYFCASSVAPSSGGQETQYFGPGTRLLVL.

This chain's CDR3 is CASSFGRNTEAFF. The CDR3 DNA reads as TGTGCCAGCAGCTTTGGAAGAAACACTGAAGCTTTCTTT. The rearrangement uses TRBV11-1 and TRBJ1-1; D unresolved. With 3 bases removed from V and 2 bases from J, the gap between germline ends came to 7 bases. The CDR3 sequence is 13 residues long. The germline V gene encodes CDR1 SGHAT and CDR2 FQDESV (reference sequence).

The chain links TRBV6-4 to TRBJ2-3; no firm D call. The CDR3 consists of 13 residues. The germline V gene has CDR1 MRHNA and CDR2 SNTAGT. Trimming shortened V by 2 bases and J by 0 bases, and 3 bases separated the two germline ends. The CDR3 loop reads CASSDESTDTQYF. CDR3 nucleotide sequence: TGTGCCAGCAGTGACGAAAGCACAGATACGCAGTATTTT.

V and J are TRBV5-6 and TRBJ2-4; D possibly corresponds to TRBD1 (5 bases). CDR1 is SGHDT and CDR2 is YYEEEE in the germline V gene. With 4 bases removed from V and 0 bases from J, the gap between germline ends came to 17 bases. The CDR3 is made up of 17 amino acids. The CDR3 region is CASSPRVDGLAKNIQYF. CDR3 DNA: TGTGCCAGCAGCCCCAGGGTGGACGGATTAGCCAAAAACATTCAGTACTTC.

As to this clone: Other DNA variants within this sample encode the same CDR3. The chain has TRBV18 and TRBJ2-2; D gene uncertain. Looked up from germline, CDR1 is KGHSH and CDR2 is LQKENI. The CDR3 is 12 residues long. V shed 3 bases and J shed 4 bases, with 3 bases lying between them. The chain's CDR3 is CASSPGTGELFF. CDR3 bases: TGTGCCAGCTCACCGGGCACCGGGGAGCTGTTTTTT.

The CDR3, as DNA: TGCGCCAGCAGCCTAACAGGGGGCACTAATGAAAAACTGTTTTTT. Its translation: CASSLTGGTNEKLFF. The chain joins TRBV5-1 to TRBJ1-4; 9 bases match TRBD1. This CDR3 has 15 residues. Germline V gives CDR1 SGHRS, CDR2 YFSETQ. Germline trimming cut 4 bases from V and 2 bases from J; bases unmatched to any gene: 3.

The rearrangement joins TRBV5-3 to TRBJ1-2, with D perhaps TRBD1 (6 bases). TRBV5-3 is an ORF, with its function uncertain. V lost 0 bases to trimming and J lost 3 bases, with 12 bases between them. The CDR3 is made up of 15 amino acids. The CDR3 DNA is TGTGCCAGAAGCTTGGCCGCGGGGGGGCACTATGGCTACACCTTC. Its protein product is CARSLAAGGHYGYTF.

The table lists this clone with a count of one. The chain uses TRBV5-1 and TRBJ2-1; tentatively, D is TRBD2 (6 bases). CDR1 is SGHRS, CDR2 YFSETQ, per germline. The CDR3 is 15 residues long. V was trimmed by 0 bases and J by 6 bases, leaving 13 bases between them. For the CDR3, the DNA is TGCGCCAGCAGCTTGGTCCAGGGTAGCGGCAATGAGCAGTTCTTC. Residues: CASSLVQGSGNEQFF.

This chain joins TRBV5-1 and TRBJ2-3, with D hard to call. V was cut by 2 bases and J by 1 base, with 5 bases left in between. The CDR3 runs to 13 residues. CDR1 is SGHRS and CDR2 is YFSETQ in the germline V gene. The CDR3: CASSFQGTDTQYF. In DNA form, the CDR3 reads TGCGCCAGCAGCTTCCAAGGCACAGATACGCAGTATTTT.

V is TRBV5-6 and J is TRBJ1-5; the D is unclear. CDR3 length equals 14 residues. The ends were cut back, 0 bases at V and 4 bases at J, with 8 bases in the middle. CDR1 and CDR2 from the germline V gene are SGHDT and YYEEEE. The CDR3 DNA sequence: TGTGCCAGCAGCTTGGGGACGTTGAATCAGCCCCAGCATTTT. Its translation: CASSLGTLNQPQHF.

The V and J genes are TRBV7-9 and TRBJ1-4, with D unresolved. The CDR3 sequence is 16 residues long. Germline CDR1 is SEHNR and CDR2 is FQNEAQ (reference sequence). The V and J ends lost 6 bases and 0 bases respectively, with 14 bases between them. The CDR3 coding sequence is TGTGCCAGCAGTTGGTCGTTAGGGCCAACTAATGAAAAACTGTTTTTT. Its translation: CASSWSLGPTNEKLFF.

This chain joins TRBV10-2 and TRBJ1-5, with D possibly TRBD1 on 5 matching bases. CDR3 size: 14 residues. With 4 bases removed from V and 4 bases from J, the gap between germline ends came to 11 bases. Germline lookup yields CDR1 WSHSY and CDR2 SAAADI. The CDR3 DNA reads TGCGCCAGCAGTGCTCAGGGCGGGAATCAGCCCCAGCATTTT. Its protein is CASSAQGGNQPQHF.

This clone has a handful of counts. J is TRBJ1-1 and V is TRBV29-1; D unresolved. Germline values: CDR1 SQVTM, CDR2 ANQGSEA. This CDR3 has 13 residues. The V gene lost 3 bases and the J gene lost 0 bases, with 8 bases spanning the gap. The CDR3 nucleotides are TGCAGCGTTGAGCAAATAGTGAACACTGAAGCTTTCTTT. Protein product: CSVEQIVNTEAFF.

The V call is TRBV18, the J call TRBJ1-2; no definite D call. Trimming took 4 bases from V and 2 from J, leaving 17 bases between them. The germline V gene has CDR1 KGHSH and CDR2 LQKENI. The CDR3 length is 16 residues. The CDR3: CASSQVYIKPNYGYTF. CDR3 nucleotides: TGTGCCAGCTCACAGGTGTATATTAAACCAAACTATGGCTACACCTTC.

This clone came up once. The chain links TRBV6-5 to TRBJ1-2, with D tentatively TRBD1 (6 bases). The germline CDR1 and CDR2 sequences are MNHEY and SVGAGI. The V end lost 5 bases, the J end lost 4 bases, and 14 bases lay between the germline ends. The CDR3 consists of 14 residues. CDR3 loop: CASSRLQGVYGYTF. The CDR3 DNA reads TGTGCCAGCAGTCGCTTACAGGGTGTCTATGGCTACACCTTC.

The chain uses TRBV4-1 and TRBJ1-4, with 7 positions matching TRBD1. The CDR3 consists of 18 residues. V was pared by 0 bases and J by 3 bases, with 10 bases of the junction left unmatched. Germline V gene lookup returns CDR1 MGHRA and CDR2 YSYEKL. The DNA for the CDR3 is TGCGCCAGCAGCCAAGATCGACAGGCAGGGGGGGCTAATGAAAAACTGTTTTTT. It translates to CASSQDRQAGGANEKLFF.

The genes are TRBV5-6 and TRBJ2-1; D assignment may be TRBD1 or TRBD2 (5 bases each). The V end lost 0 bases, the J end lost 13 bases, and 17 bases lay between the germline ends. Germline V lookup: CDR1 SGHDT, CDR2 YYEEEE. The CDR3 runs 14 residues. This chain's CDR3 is CASSLGMGRGYQFF. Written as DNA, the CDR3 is TGTGCCAGCAGCTTGGGCATGGGGCGAGGGTACCAGTTCTTC.

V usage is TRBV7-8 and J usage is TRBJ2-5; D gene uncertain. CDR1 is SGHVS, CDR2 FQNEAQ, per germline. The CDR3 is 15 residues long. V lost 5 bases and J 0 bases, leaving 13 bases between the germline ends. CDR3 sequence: CASSRTWLYQETQYF. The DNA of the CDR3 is TGTGCCAGCAGCCGAACATGGTTGTACCAAGAGACCCAGTACTTC. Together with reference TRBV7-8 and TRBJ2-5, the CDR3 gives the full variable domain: GAGVSQSPRYKVAKRGQDVALRCDPISGHVSLFWYQQALGQGPEFLTYFQNEAQLDKSGLPSDRFFAERPEGSVSTLKIQRTQQEDSAVYLCASSRTWLYQETQYFGPGTRLLVL.

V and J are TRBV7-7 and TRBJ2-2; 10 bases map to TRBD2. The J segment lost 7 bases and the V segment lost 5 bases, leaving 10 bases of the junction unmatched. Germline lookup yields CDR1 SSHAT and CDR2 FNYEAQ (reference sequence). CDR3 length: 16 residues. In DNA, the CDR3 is TGTGCCAGCAGCAAAAGCGGGGGGGCCCTCGGCGGGGAGCTGTTTTTT. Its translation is CASSKSGGALGGELFF.

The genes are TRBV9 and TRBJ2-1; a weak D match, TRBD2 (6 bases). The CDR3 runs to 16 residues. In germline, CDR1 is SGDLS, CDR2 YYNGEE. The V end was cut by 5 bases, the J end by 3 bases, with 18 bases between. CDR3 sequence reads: CASSAHGTRVYNEQFF. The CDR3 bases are TGTGCCAGCAGTGCACACGGGACTCGGGTCTACAATGAGCAGTTCTTC. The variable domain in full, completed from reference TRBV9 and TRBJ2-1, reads DSGVTQTPKHLITATGQRVTLRCSPRSGDLSVYWYQQSLDQGLQFLIQYYNGEERAKGNILERFSAQQFPDLHSELNLSSLELGDSALYFCASSAHGTRVYNEQFFGPGTRLTVL.

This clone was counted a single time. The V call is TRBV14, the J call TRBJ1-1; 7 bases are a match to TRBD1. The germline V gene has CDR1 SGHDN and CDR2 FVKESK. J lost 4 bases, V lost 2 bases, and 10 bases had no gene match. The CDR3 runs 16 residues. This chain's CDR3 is CASSQTTGQRGTEAFF. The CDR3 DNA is TGTGCCAGCAGCCAAACGACAGGGCAGAGGGGCACTGAAGCTTTCTTT.